This entry is about one T cell receptor (beta chain). Its antigen is currently unknown. This entry is derived from a study of shared clonotypes between healthy human individuals. Study findings and constraints: Memory subsets generally showed smaller estimated richness than naive subsets did. Non-shared clonotypes displayed generation probabilities falling below those of clonotypes present in all four donors.

Deep-level running was used for the assay. Assay: immunoSEQ multiplex PCR; the TCRdb copy retains only in-frame clones and omits some. The sample holds over a million clones, around 95% seen once. V lost 4 bases to trimming and J lost 3 bases; unmatched junction nucleotides: 9. The CDR3 covers 16 residues. CDR1 is SNHLY and CDR2 is FYNNEI in the germline V gene. The sample was naive CD4+ T cells sorted from blood. Documented subset: CD45RA+ positively selected. The gene calls are TRBV2 and TRBJ1-5; TRBD1 matches 7 bases. The sequence came from a man aged 30 to 45 in good health. The CDR3 region has the DNA TGTGCCAGCAGTGGACAGGGTGAATTCCTCAATCAGCCCCAGCATTTT. It codes for CASSGQGEFLNQPQHF.